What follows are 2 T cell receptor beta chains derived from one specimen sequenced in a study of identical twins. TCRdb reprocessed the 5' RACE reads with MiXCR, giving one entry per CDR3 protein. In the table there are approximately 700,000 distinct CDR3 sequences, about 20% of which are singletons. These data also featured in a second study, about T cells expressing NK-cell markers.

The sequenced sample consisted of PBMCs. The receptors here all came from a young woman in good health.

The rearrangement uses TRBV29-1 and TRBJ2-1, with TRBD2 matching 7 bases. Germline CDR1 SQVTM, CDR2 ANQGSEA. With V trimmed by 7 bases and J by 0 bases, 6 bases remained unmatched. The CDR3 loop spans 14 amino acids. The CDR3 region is CSGSSGNSYNEQFF. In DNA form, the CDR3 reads TGCAGCGGCTCTAGCGGCAACTCCTACAATGAGCAGTTCTTC.

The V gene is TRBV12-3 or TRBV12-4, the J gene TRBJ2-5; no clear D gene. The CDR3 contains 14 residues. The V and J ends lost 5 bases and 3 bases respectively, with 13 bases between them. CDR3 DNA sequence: TGTGCCAGCAGTCCAAATGTAGTCGAAGAGACCCAGTACTTC. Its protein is CASSPNVVEETQYF.